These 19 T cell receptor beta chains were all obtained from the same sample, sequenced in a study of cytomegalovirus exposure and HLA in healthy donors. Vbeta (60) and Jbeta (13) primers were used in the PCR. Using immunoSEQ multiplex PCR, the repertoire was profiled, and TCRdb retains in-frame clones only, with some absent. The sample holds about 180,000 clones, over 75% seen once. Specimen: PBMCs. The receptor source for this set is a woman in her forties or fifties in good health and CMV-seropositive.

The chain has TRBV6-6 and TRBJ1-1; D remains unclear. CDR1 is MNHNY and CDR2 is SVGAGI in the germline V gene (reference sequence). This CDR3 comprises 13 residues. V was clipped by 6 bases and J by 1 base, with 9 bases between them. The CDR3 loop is CASSPGRNTEAFF. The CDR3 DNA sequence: TGTGCCAGCAGCCCGGGGAGGAACACTGAAGCTTTCTTT.

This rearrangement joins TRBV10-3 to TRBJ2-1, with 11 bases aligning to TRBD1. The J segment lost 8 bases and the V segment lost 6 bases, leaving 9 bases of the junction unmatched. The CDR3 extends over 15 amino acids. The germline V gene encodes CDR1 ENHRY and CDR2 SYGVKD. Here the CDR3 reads CAIRDRGLIDDEQFF. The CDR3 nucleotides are TGTGCCATCAGGGACAGGGGGCTAATAGACGATGAGCAGTTCTTC.

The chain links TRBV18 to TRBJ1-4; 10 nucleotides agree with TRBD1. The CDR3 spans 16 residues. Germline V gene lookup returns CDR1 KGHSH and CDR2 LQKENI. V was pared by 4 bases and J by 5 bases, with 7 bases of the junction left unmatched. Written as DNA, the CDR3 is TGTGCCAGCTCACTCCCCTGGACAGGGGGGAATGAAAAACTGTTTTTT. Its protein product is CASSLPWTGGNEKLFF. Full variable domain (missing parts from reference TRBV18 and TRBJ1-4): NAGVMQNPRHLVRRRGQEARLRCSPMKGHSHVYWYRQLPEEGLKFMVYLQKENIIDESGMPKERFSAEFPKEGPSILRIQQVVRGDSAAYFCASSLPWTGGNEKLFFGSGTQLSVL.

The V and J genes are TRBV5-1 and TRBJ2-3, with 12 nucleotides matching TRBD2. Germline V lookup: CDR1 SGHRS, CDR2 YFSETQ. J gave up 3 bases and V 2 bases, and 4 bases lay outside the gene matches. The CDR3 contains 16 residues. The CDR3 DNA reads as TGCGCCAGCAGCTTTTCACTAGCGGGGGGTACAGATACGCAGTATTTT. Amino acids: CASSFSLAGGTDTQYF. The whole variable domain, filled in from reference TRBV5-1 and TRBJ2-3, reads KAGVTQTPRYLIKTRGQQVTLSCSPISGHRSVSWYQQTPGQGLQFLFEYFSETQRNKGNFPGRFSGRQFSNSRSEMNVSTLELGDSALYLCASSFSLAGGTDTQYFGPGTRLTVL.

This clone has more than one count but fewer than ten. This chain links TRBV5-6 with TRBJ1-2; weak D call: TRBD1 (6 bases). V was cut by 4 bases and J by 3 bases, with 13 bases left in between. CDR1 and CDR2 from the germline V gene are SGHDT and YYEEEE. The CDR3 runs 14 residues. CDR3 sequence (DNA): TGTGCCAGCAGCAGCACAGGGACGGACTATGGCTACACCTTC. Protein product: CASSSTGTDYGYTF.

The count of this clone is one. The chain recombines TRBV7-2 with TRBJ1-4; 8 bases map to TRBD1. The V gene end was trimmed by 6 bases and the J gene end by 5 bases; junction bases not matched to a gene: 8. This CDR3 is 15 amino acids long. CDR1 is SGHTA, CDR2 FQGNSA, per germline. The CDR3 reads CASRPPGGVNEKLFF. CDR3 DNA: TGTGCCAGCAGACCCCCAGGGGGCGTCAATGAAAAACTGTTTTTT.

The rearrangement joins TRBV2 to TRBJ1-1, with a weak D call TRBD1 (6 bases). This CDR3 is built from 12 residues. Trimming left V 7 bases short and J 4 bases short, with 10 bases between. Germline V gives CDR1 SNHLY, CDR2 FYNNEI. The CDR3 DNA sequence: TGTGCCAGCATCCGGGACACCACTGAAGCTTTCTTT. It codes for CASIRDTTEAFF.

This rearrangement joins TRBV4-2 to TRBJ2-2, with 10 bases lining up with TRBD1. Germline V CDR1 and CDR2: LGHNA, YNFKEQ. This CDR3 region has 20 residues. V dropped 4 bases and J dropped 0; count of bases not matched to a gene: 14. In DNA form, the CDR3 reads TGTGCCAGCAGCCCACTCCCGGGCCAGGGACAGGGGTCGAACACCGGGGAGCTGTTTTTT. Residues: CASSPLPGQGQGSNTGELFF.

As DNA, the CDR3 is TGTGCCAGTAGTATTCAGGGAGGTCCCTACGAGCAGTACTTC. It codes for CASSIQGGPYEQYF. This chain uses TRBV19 with TRBJ2-7; D is possibly TRBD2 (6 bases). This CDR3 spans 14 amino acids. The germline V and J ends were trimmed by 3 bases and 2 bases, with 11 bases remaining between them. Germline V gene lookup returns CDR1 LNHDA and CDR2 SQIVND (reference sequence).

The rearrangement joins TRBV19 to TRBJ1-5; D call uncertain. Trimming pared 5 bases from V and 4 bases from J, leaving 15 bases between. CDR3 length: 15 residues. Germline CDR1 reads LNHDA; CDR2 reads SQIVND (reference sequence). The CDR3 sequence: CASSPVTKKNQPQHF. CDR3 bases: TGTGCCAGTAGTCCCGTCACAAAAAAAAATCAGCCCCAGCATTTT.

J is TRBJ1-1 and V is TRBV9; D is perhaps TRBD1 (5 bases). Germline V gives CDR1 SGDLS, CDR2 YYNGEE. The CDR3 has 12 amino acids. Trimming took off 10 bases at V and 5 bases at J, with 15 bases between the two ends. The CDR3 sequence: CAPTRGGTEAFF. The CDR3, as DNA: TGTGCCCCGACGAGGGGAGGAACTGAAGCTTTCTTT.

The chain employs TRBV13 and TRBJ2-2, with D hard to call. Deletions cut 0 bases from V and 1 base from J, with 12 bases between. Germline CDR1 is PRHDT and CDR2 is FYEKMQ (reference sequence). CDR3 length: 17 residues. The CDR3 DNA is TGTGCCAGCAGCTTAGGCCTGGTTTTCAGGAACACCGGGGAGCTGTTTTTT. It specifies CASSLGLVFRNTGELFF.

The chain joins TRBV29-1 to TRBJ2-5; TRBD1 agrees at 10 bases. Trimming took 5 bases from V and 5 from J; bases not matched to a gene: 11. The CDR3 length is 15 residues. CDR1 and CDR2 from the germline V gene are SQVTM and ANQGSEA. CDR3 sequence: CSVLLPDRGGETQYF. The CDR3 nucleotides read TGCAGCGTTTTATTACCGGACAGGGGGGGGGAGACCCAGTACTTC.

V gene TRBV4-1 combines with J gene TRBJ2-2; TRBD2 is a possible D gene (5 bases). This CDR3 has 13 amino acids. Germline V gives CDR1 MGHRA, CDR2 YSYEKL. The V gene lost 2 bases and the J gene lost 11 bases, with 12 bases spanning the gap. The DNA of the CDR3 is TGCGCCAGCAGCCAATCGGGAAGCCCCGAGCTGTTTTTT. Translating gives CASSQSGSPELFF.

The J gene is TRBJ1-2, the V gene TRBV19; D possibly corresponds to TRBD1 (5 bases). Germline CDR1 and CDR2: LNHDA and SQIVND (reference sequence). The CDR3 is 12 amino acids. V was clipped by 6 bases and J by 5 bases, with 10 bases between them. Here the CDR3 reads CASRHRKYGYTF. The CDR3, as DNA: TGTGCCAGTAGACACAGGAAATATGGCTACACCTTC.

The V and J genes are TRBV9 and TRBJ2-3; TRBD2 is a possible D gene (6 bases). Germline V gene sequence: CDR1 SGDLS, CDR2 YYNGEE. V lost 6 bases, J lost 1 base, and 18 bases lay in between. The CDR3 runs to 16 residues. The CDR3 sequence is CASTRSRGSGTDTQYF. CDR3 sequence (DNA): TGTGCCAGCACCCGAAGTCGGGGGTCAGGCACAGATACGCAGTATTTT.

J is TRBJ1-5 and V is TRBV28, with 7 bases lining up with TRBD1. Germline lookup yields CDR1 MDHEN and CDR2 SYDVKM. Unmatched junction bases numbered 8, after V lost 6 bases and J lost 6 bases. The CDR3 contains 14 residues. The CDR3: CASREGGHSQPQHF. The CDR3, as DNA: TGTGCCAGCAGGGAAGGGGGCCATAGTCAGCCCCAGCATTTT.

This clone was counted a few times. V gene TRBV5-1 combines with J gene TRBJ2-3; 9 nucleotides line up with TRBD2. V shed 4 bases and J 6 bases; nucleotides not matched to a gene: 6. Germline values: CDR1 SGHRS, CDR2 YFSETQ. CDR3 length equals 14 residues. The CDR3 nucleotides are TGCGCCAGCAGCGGTACTAGCGGGCCGGATACGCAGTATTTT. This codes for CASSGTSGPDTQYF.

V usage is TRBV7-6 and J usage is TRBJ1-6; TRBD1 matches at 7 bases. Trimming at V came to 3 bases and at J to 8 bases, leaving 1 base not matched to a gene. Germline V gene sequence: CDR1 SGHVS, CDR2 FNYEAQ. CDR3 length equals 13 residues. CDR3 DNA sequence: TGTGCCAGCAGCTTTACAGGGGATTCACCCCTCCACTTT. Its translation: CASSFTGDSPLHF.